This T cell receptor (beta chain) originates from a study of blood T cells in healthy people across ages (dated by TCRdb to about 2015). The study in broad terms: In model experiments, roughly one uniquely barcoded TCR beta cDNA molecule per two T cells was captured by template switching. For two donors (one aged 18 to 30 and one aged 80 or older), the study analyzed two additional independent replicas of 1 million unique cDNA reads from the same blood draw. The donors were split into four age groups: young (average 16 years), middle-aged (more than 35), aged (around 67) and long-lived (about 82). The study measured age-related changes in TCR beta repertoire diversity using deep sequencing normalized with unique cDNA molecular identifiers. To avoid experimental bias, donors of different ages were spread randomly across the sequencing lanes. Study-wide conclusions, independent of this receptor: Observed TCR beta diversity correlated strongly with the percentage of naive T cells measured by flow cytometry. Since profiling was done on bulk unsorted PBMCs, naive and antigen-experienced compartments could not be conclusively compared. Estimates of total diversity based on one million sequenced T cells were considered lower bounds and underestimates. Compared with the aged group, the long-lived group had more naive CD4+ T cells, fewer expanded clones and increased TCR diversity, a pattern suggesting age selection. Because the CMV infection status of the donors was unknown, age-related changes in expanded clonotypes may potentially have been confounded. Observed TCR beta diversity per million T cells fell roughly linearly with age, and a significant reduction was already apparent by age roughly 40.

In this sample, this clonotype turned up a few times. The specificity of this receptor is unknown. No base qualities exist here, and no much larger clone lies one base off it. The donors were under 40 Caucasian individuals from Russia, aged about 6 to 95 years, who were systemically healthy. Each donor gave about 10 milliliters of peripheral blood, drawn into EDTA-treated Vacutainer tubes. Ficoll-Paque density-gradient centrifugation was used to isolate PBMCs, with at least 6 million obtained per sample. Trizol reagent was used to extract total RNA from PBMCs, with at least 6 micrograms per sample. For every donor, flow cytometry on a PBMC aliquot measured the percentage of naive CD45RAhigh/CD27high T cells. Relative to germline, V is 0 bases shorter and J is 0 bases shorter, with 15 bases between their ends. CDR1 and CDR2 are read off the germline V gene (reference sequence) as DFQATT and SNEGSKA. Taken from cysteine to phenylalanine, the CDR3 has 17 residues. The retained sequence is limited to the CDR3, 51 bases, with the frame set at the first base.

The library was generated by 5' RACE. TCRdb names Illumina HiSeq 2500 as the instrument used. The second PCR ran for roughly 7 to 11 cycles and used a J-beta primer mix along with a sample-barcoded 5' primer. Each TCR beta cDNA molecule received a unique molecular identifier from a template-switch 5' adaptor carrying 12 random nucleotides. Each sample yielded at least 2.5 million CDR3-containing paired-end reads. The Mint cDNA synthesis kit, primed by a TRBC-specific oligonucleotide, was used to synthesize first-strand cDNA from all RNA. Following uracil-DNA glycosylase treatment, a first 18-cycle PCR with universal primers M1SS and BC2_uni_R was performed on all cDNA. As for how the authors treated the data: For normalization, 1 million high-quality reads were randomly selected from each sample, with every read carrying a distinct molecular identifier. Reads sharing molecular identifiers were discarded rather than binned into consensus sequences. MiTCR, run with a Q25 quality threshold and the strictest error-elimination algorithm, handled CDR3 identification, clonotype clustering and error correction. Lower-bound total TCR beta diversity was estimated with a nonparametric unseen species model using Euler transformation. The public reads were run again by TCRdb, first through fastp at Q25 and then through MiXCR, and only productive beta chains were kept. Rows with a matching CDR3 protein are joined into one entry that keeps the most common DNA and genes. None of the V and J calls come from the authors' own analysis; TCRdb made them. This sample is represented by some 550,000 distinct CDR3 sequences; about 45% of them were singletons. Under 30% of the sample is in the top ten clones.

Recombination joined TRBV20-1 with TRBJ2-4, with no reliable assignment of the D segment. The TCR comes from a man older than 75 in good health. The material sequenced was blood. The CDR3 in this case is CSARDPATSLAKNIQYF. At the DNA level, the sequence is TGCAGTGCTAGAGATCCTGCGACATCTTTAGCCAAAAACATTCAGTACTTC.